This T cell receptor beta chain emerged from a study of early T cells in non-severe SARS-CoV-2 infection. The overall study: Sequenced bulk RNA came from whole blood that was unsorted, and chains were unpaired. General study findings and limits: CD4 and private specificities were missed by VDJdb matching, which favored anti-spike CD8 responses.

Separate cDNA molecules each had unique molecular identifiers attached to them. TCRdb ran MiXCR on the 5' RACE reads and lists one entry per CDR3 protein. The profile shows roughly 50,000 distinct CDR3 sequences, around 8% of them singletons. The CDR3 runs 15 residues. Germline CDR1 is SGDLS and CDR2 is YYNGEE. V was trimmed by 3 bases and J by 0 bases, leaving 10 bases between them. In this sample, this clonotype turned up many times. The antigen is undetermined. The chain combines TRBV9 with TRBJ2-1; maybe TRBD2 (5 bases). The TCR was taken from an adult who was a healthcare worker with PCR-confirmed SARS-CoV-2 infection or an uninfected control (not recorded which). Sequencing used whole blood. Here the CDR3 reads CASSESGVSYNEQFF. CDR3 nucleotides: TGTGCCAGCAGCGAGTCCGGGGTCTCCTACAATGAGCAGTTCTTC.